These 19 T cell receptor beta chains share one sample of origin, sequenced in a study of cytomegalovirus exposure and HLA in healthy donors. PCR primers comprised 60 Vbeta and 13 Jbeta primers. Some clones are missing from TCRdb's copy, which holds only in-frame ones; the method was immunoSEQ multiplex PCR. This sample has 200,000 to 250,000 clones, with around 80% found just once. The sequenced material came from PBMCs. The receptors originated from a woman in her forties in good health and CMV-seropositive.

The V call is TRBV27, the J call TRBJ1-2; D not resolved. V lost 2 bases to trimming and J lost 2 bases, with 12 bases between them. This CDR3 region has 15 residues. CDR1 is MNHEY and CDR2 is SMNVEV in the germline V gene (reference sequence). The CDR3 protein is CASSLSTGRNYGYTF. As DNA, the CDR3 is TGTGCCAGCAGTTTAAGTACCGGCAGGAACTATGGCTACACCTTC.

The CDR3 loop is CASSPRTGKGPQHF. CDR3 coding DNA: TGTGCCAGCAGCCCCAGGACAGGAAAGGGGCCCCAGCATTTT. The chain couples TRBV7-8 to TRBJ1-5; 7 nucleotides align to TRBD1. This CDR3 spans 14 amino acids. The germline CDR1 and CDR2 sequences are SGHVS and FQNEAQ. The J segment lost 9 bases and the V segment lost 5 bases, leaving 10 bases of the junction unmatched. Complete variable domain (other parts from reference TRBV7-8 and TRBJ1-5): GAGVSQSPRYKVAKRGQDVALRCDPISGHVSLFWYQQALGQGPEFLTYFQNEAQLDKSGLPSDRFFAERPEGSVSTLKIQRTQQEDSAVYLCASSPRTGKGPQHFGDGTRLSIL.

The chain uses TRBV13 and TRBJ2-7; D is possibly TRBD2 (6 bases). The germline V gene has CDR1 PRHDT and CDR2 FYEKMQ (reference sequence). The CDR3 consists of 16 residues. V lost 0 bases, J lost 1 base, and 13 bases lay in between. CDR3 amino acids: CASSLGAGRGSYEQYF. The CDR3 DNA sequence: TGTGCCAGCAGCTTAGGAGCAGGGCGGGGATCCTACGAGCAGTACTTC.

In this sample, this clone turned up a few times. CDR3 region: CASSLSRETEAFF. The DNA for the CDR3 is TGTGCCAGCAGTTTAAGCAGGGAAACTGAAGCTTTCTTT. This sequence joins TRBV27 and TRBJ1-1, with D possibly matching TRBD1 (5 bases). Trimming cost V 2 bases and J 5 bases, with 9 bases left between them. Germline V gives CDR1 MNHEY, CDR2 SMNVEV (reference sequence). The CDR3 length is 13 residues.

This clone was detected a few times. This sequence joins TRBV25-1 and TRBJ1-6, with D unresolved. This CDR3 region has 12 residues. CDR1 and CDR2 from the germline V gene are MGHDK and SYGVNS. The ends were cut back, 6 bases at V and 9 bases at J, with 9 bases in the middle. CDR3 sequence: CASRESSSPLHF. For the CDR3, the DNA is TGTGCCAGCAGGGAGTCGAGTTCACCCCTCCACTTT.

This chain joins TRBV6-1 and TRBJ1-2, with 7 bases identical to TRBD1. Germline loops: CDR1 MNHNS, CDR2 SASEGT. With V trimmed by 7 bases and J by 8 bases, 10 bases remained unmatched. There are 13 residues in the CDR3. The CDR3 sequence: CASKGDSSKGYTF. In DNA, the CDR3 is TGTGCCAGCAAAGGGGACAGCTCTAAGGGCTACACCTTC.

The chain uses TRBV4-3 and TRBJ1-2, with D unclear. The germline gives CDR1 LGHNA, CDR2 YSLEER. Trimming removed 0 bases from V and 4 bases from J, with 9 bases in between. The CDR3 is made up of 14 amino acids. The CDR3 loop is CASSQDIALYGYTF. The CDR3 bases are TGCGCCAGCAGCCAAGATATAGCGCTCTATGGCTACACCTTC.

The rearrangement joins TRBV6-9 to TRBJ1-6; 7 bases map to TRBD1. This CDR3 has 15 amino acids. The V gene's germline CDR1 is MNHGY and CDR2 SVAAGI. With 3 bases clipped from V and 5 bases from J, the junction kept 4 bases outside the gene matches. CDR3 nucleotides: TGTGCCAGCAGTTACTTTGGGACAGATAATTCACCCCTCCACTTT. The encoded protein is CASSYFGTDNSPLHF.

The genes are TRBV25-1 and TRBJ2-3; a weak D match, TRBD2 (6 bases). The CDR3 spans 14 residues. V shed 3 bases and J shed 4 bases, with 11 bases lying between them. Germline V gene lookup returns CDR1 MGHDK and CDR2 SYGVNS. CDR3 residues: CASSEARGSDTQYF. In DNA, the CDR3 is TGTGCCAGCAGTGAGGCCCGGGGGTCAGATACGCAGTATTTT. Based on the CDR3 plus reference TRBV25-1 and TRBJ2-3, the full variable domain is EADIYQTPRYLVIGTGKKITLECSQTMGHDKMYWYQQDPGMELHLIHYSYGVNSTEKGDLSSESTVSRIRTEHFPLTLESARPSHTSQYLCASSEARGSDTQYFGPGTRLTVL.

The genes are TRBV7-9 and TRBJ1-2; unclear D gene. Germline V gene sequence: CDR1 SEHNR, CDR2 FQNEAQ (reference sequence). Trimming took off 1 base at V and 6 bases at J, with 6 bases between the two ends. The CDR3 is 12 amino acids. Here the CDR3 reads CASSLGRDGYTF. The CDR3 nucleotides read TGTGCCAGCAGCTTAGGGCGGGATGGCTACACCTTC.

The chain uses TRBV19 and TRBJ2-5; D may be TRBD2 (5 bases). The CDR3 extends over 14 amino acids. Germline values: CDR1 LNHDA, CDR2 SQIVND (reference sequence). Trimming shortened V by 5 bases and J by 7 bases, and 17 bases separated the two germline ends. CDR3 amino acids: CASSPRRPLGTQYF. The CDR3 region has the DNA TGTGCCAGTAGTCCCCGGAGGCCTTTGGGGACCCAGTACTTC.

This clone has a handful of counts. The chain combines TRBV7-2 with TRBJ2-2; no clear D gene. V lost 5 bases, J lost 7 bases, and 17 bases lay in between. In germline, CDR1 is SGHTA, CDR2 FQGNSA. CDR3 length equals 15 residues. This chain's CDR3 is CASSPDSRAYGELFF. Here the CDR3 DNA reads TGTGCCAGCAGCCCCGATAGCCGAGCGTACGGGGAGCTGTTTTTT.

This chain connects TRBV10-3 to TRBJ1-4, with 11 nucleotides matching TRBD1. The CDR3 extends over 18 amino acids. The V segment lost 4 bases and the J segment 0 bases; nucleotides outside the gene matches: 7. Germline lookup yields CDR1 ENHRY and CDR2 SYGVKD. This CDR3 reads CAISAKGTGGSTNEKLFF. The CDR3 nucleotides are TGTGCCATCAGTGCCAAAGGGACAGGGGGTTCAACTAATGAAAAACTGTTTTTT.

This sequence joins TRBV11-2 and TRBJ2-7; 9 bases match TRBD2. V lost 6 bases to trimming and J lost 3 bases; unmatched junction nucleotides: 6. The CDR3 spans 14 residues. In germline, CDR1 is SGHAT, CDR2 FQNNGV. The CDR3 loop is CASSMTSGYYEQYF. CDR3 in DNA: TGTGCCAGCAGTATGACTAGCGGATACTACGAGCAGTACTTC.

V and J are TRBV5-8 and TRBJ1-4; 11 bases line up with TRBD1. The junction had 6 bases not matched to a gene; V was cut back by 4 bases and J by 7 bases. The germline V gene encodes CDR1 SGHTS and CDR2 YDEGEE. The CDR3 extends over 15 amino acids. CDR3 loop: CASSAGQGAGEKLFF. CDR3 nucleotide sequence: TGTGCCAGCAGCGCCGGACAGGGGGCTGGTGAAAAACTGTTTTTT.

This clone was seen more than once but under ten times. The DNA for the CDR3 is TGTGCCAGCAGCCAACAGCAGTACCAAGAGACCCAGTACTTC. It specifies CASSQQQYQETQYF. The chain uses TRBV5-4 and TRBJ2-5; D not certain. CDR1 and CDR2 from the germline V gene are SGHNT and YYREEE (reference sequence). Trimming pared 4 bases from V and 0 bases from J, leaving 10 bases between. The CDR3 contains 14 residues.

The rearrangement uses TRBV10-2 and TRBJ1-1, with a weak D call TRBD1 (6 bases). The CDR3 totals 13 residues. The V gene lost 10 bases and the J gene lost 1 base, with 13 bases spanning the gap. Germline V gene sequence: CDR1 WSHSY, CDR2 SAAADI. CDR3 bases: TGCGCCACGACAGGTCGGAGGAACACTGAAGCTTTCTTT. Translated, it gives CATTGRRNTEAFF.

The chain has TRBV10-3 and TRBJ1-1; D call uncertain. The CDR3 length is 14 residues. Germline CDR1 is ENHRY and CDR2 is SYGVKD. V lost 4 bases, J lost 0 bases, and 9 bases lay in between. The CDR3 here is CAISAYSMNTEAFF. CDR3 nucleotide sequence: TGTGCCATCAGTGCGTACAGCATGAACACTGAAGCTTTCTTT.

The rearrangement joins TRBV7-2 to TRBJ2-7, with 7 positions matching TRBD1. V was pared by 2 bases and J by 0 bases, with 13 bases of the junction left unmatched. The CDR3 has 18 residues. Germline V gene sequence: CDR1 SGHTA, CDR2 FQGNSA. CDR3 amino acids: CASSLRAGGRGSSYEQYF. In DNA, the CDR3 is TGTGCCAGCAGCTTACGAGCAGGGGGTAGGGGAAGCTCCTACGAGCAGTACTTC.